These 23 T cell receptor beta chains were sequenced from one sample in a study of blood T cell repertoires in COVID-19. Produced via immunoSEQ multiplex PCR; TCRdb's table is partial and in-frame only. The sample has 180,000 or so clones; 70% to 90% are singletons. The material sequenced was peripheral blood. The receptors were sampled from a woman in her twenties or thirties with active or convalescent COVID-19.

V gene TRBV29-1 combines with J gene TRBJ2-1; TRBD2 matches at 8 bases. This CDR3 contains 14 residues. Germline V gives CDR1 SQVTM, CDR2 ANQGSEA. The V segment lost 5 bases and the J segment 0 bases; nucleotides outside the gene matches: 3. The CDR3 DNA sequence: TGCAGCGTTTTTGCGGGGGGCTCCTACAATGAGCAGTTCTTC. Translated: CSVFAGGSYNEQFF.

The chain carries TRBV14 and TRBJ2-7; tentatively, D is TRBD2 (5 bases). Trimming removed 4 bases from V and 0 bases from J, with 13 bases in between. CDR1 is SGHDN, CDR2 FVKESK, per germline. The length of the CDR3 is 15 residues. DNA for the CDR3: TGTGCCAGCAGCCCGGTCTTGGGGAGCTCCTACGAGCAGTACTTC. It yields the protein CASSPVLGSSYEQYF. Variable domain in full (rest from reference TRBV14 and TRBJ2-7): EAGVTQFPSHSVIEKGQTVTLRCDPISGHDNLYWYRRVMGKEIKFLLHFVKESKQDESGMPNNRFLAERTGGTYSTLKVQPAELEDSGVYFCASSPVLGSSYEQYFGPGTRLTVT.

This clone was seen repeatedly, ten times or more. The genes are TRBV28 and TRBJ2-5, with 10 bases identical to TRBD2. The trim removed 2 bases at V and 3 bases at J, leaving 6 bases unmatched. Per the germline V gene, CDR1 is MDHEN and CDR2 is SYDVKM. CDR3 length equals 16 residues. As DNA, the CDR3 is TGTGCCAGCAGTTTAGGAGCGGGAGGGCCTGAAGAGACCCAGTACTTC. Encoded protein: CASSLGAGGPEETQYF.

The V and J genes are TRBV3-1 (or the pseudogene TRBV3-2) and TRBJ1-5; D gene ambiguous. This CDR3 has 13 amino acids. Germline CDR1 is LGHDT and CDR2 is YNNKEL (reference sequence). V was clipped by 4 bases and J by 5 bases, with 9 bases between them. The CDR3 DNA follows: TGTGCCAGCAGCCTCACGGCGGATCAGCCCCAGCATTTT. It codes for CASSLTADQPQHF.

This chain uses TRBV14 with TRBJ2-2, with D unclear. Per germline, CDR1 SGHDN and CDR2 FVKESK. CDR3 length: 13 amino acids. V lost 1 base and J lost 7, with 7 bases in between. The CDR3 nucleotides are TGTGCCAGCAGCCAAGCGGTTAGCGGGGAGCTGTTTTTT. Translated, it gives CASSQAVSGELFF.

Regarding this clone: A junction boundary mismatches the germline segment, possibly from a read error. The V and J genes are TRBV4-2 and TRBJ1-4, with D possibly being TRBD1 (5 bases). Germline CDR1 and CDR2: LGHNA and YNFKEQ. This CDR3 comprises 16 residues. The CDR3 loop is CASSHKQTGTNEKLFF. The CDR3 nucleotides are TGTGCCAGCAGCCATAAACAAACCGGGACTAACGAAAAACTGTTTTTT.

The V call is TRBV18, the J call TRBJ2-3; 8 nucleotides line up with TRBD2. The CDR3 sequence is 15 residues long. Trimming took 1 base from V and 1 from J; bases not matched to a gene: 1. Germline V gives CDR1 KGHSH, CDR2 LQKENI. The CDR3 spells CASSPLRGGTDTQYF. The CDR3 DNA reads TGTGCCAGCTCACCACTGCGGGGGGGCACAGATACGCAGTATTTT.

The chain couples TRBV6-5 to TRBJ1-4, with 10 positions matching TRBD1. J lost 5 bases, V lost 4 bases, and 1 base had no gene match. Germline V gene data show CDR1 as MNHEY and CDR2 as SVGAGI. CDR3 length: 14 amino acids. CDR3 DNA sequence: TGTGCCAGCAGTTGGACAGGGGGGAATGAAAAACTGTTTTTT. Its translation is CASSWTGGNEKLFF.

This sequence joins TRBV3-1 (or the pseudogene TRBV3-2) and TRBJ1-3; no clear D gene. V lost 3 bases to trimming and J lost 0 bases, with 15 bases between them. In germline, CDR1 is LGHDT, CDR2 YNNKEL (reference sequence). CDR3 length equals 17 residues. Here the CDR3 reads CASSQRAQTFSGNTIYF. CDR3 nucleotides: TGTGCCAGCAGCCAGAGGGCACAGACGTTCTCTGGAAACACCATATATTTT.

The chain recombines TRBV2 with TRBJ2-7, with 7 bases aligning to TRBD1. Germline V gene lookup returns CDR1 SNHLY and CDR2 FYNNEI. The CDR3 runs 13 residues. Germline trimming cut 8 bases from V and 5 bases from J; bases unmatched to any gene: 9. The CDR3 here is CASSLQQGNEQYF. In DNA, the CDR3 is TGTGCCAGCTCCCTACAACAGGGGAACGAGCAGTACTTC. Based on the CDR3 plus reference TRBV2 and TRBJ2-7, the full variable domain is EPEVTQTPSHQVTQMGQEVILRCVPISNHLYFYWYRQILGQKVEFLVSFYNNEISEKSEIFDDQFSVERPDGSNFTLKIRSTKLEDSAMYFCASSLQQGNEQYFGPGTRLTVT.

The table lists this clone with a few counts. This chain connects TRBV6-5 to TRBJ1-1, with D possibly being TRBD1 (6 bases). Trimming left V 6 bases short and J 5 bases short, with 19 bases between. Germline-derived CDR1 and CDR2 are MNHEY and SVGAGI. The CDR3 is 15 residues long. CDR3 amino acids: CASRDAGGRSTEAFF. For the CDR3, the DNA is TGTGCCAGCAGGGACGCCGGGGGGCGCAGTACTGAAGCTTTCTTT.

The V and J genes are TRBV20-1 and TRBJ2-3; 12 bases line up with TRBD2. Per the germline V gene, CDR1 is DFQATT and CDR2 is SNEGSKA (reference sequence). CDR3 length: 18 residues. Losses at the gene ends were 3 bases for V and 3 bases for J; bases not matched to a gene: 13. CDR3 bases: TGCAGTGCTAGTGATGTGGCTAGCGGGAGGGCTATGACAGATACGCAGTATTTT. It translates to CSASDVASGRAMTDTQYF.

This chain links TRBV6-5 with TRBJ1-1; the match to TRBD1 covers 11 bases. This CDR3 has 15 residues. The trim removed 6 bases at V and 1 base at J, leaving 4 bases unmatched. From germline, CDR1 is MNHEY and CDR2 SVGAGI. The CDR3 sequence is CASSPDRGPNTEAFF. The CDR3 DNA follows: TGTGCCAGCAGCCCGGACAGGGGGCCGAACACTGAAGCTTTCTTT.

The chain uses TRBV9 and TRBJ1-1; unclear D gene. Trimming shortened V by 0 bases and J by 1 base, and 7 bases separated the two germline ends. Germline CDR1 and CDR2: SGDLS and YYNGEE. The length of the CDR3 is 14 residues. The CDR3 sequence: CASSVAAGNTEAFF. The DNA for the CDR3 is TGTGCCAGCAGCGTAGCGGCAGGGAACACTGAAGCTTTCTTT.

V usage is TRBV27 and J usage is TRBJ2-7, with D maybe TRBD1 (6 bases). Trimming took off 3 bases at V and 6 bases at J, with 15 bases between the two ends. The CDR3 has 14 residues. Germline V lookup: CDR1 MNHEY, CDR2 SMNVEV (reference sequence). This chain's CDR3 is CASSFTQGSLEQYF. The CDR3 DNA reads TGTGCCAGCAGTTTTACACAGGGTTCCCTCGAGCAGTACTTC.

The chain carries TRBV9 and TRBJ2-5, with 9 bases lining up with TRBD2. CDR1 SGDLS and CDR2 YYNGEE come from the germline V gene. J lost 5 bases, V lost 0 bases, and 5 bases had no gene match. This CDR3 contains 15 residues. The CDR3 region has the DNA TGTGCCAGCAGCGTAGGAGGCGGGGGGGCCGAGACCCAGTACTTC. This gives the protein CASSVGGGGAETQYF.

This sequence joins TRBV28 and TRBJ2-7, with TRBD1 as a possible D gene (5 bases). CDR1 and CDR2 (germline): MDHEN, SYDVKM. The CDR3 loop spans 12 amino acids. The germline V and J ends were trimmed by 3 bases and 6 bases, with 9 bases remaining between them. The CDR3 reads CASSFRVREQYF. In DNA form, the CDR3 reads TGTGCCAGCAGTTTCAGGGTGCGCGAGCAGTACTTC.

The CDR3 DNA is TGTGCCAGCAGTGAATTAGGGGGGCGGGAGACTGAAGCTTTCTTT. Amino acid sequence: CASSELGGRETEAFF. The chain recombines TRBV6-1 with TRBJ1-1, with D tentatively TRBD1 (6 bases). Trimming cost V 2 bases and J 5 bases, with 15 bases left between them. Germline V gene lookup returns CDR1 MNHNS and CDR2 SASEGT. The CDR3 is 15 residues long.

This rearrangement joins TRBV2 to TRBJ2-3, with 7 positions matching TRBD1. Germline-derived CDR1 and CDR2 are SNHLY and FYNNEI. The CDR3 is 17 residues long. The J segment lost 0 bases and the V segment lost 2 bases, leaving 8 bases of the junction unmatched. CDR3 bases: TGTGCCAGCAGTGAAACTCGGGACAGCCCTAGCACAGATACGCAGTATTTT. This codes for CASSETRDSPSTDTQYF.

This sequence joins TRBV15 and TRBJ2-5, with 11 bases identical to TRBD1. In germline, CDR1 is LNHNV, CDR2 YYDKDF (reference sequence). The CDR3 has 19 amino acids. J was trimmed by 0 bases and V by 2 bases; bases with no gene match: 11. The CDR3 bases are TGTGCCACCAGCAGAAAGGCCGGGACAGGGGGACGAAACCAAGAGACCCAGTACTTC. Encoded protein: CATSRKAGTGGRNQETQYF.

J is TRBJ2-1 and V is TRBV7-9, with TRBD1 matching over 10 bases. Germline CDR1 reads SEHNR; CDR2 reads FQNEAQ (reference sequence). With V trimmed by 3 bases and J by 5 bases, 13 bases remained unmatched. The CDR3 loop spans 18 amino acids. This CDR3 is CASSLGTGVGTANNEQFF. CDR3 DNA: TGTGCCAGCAGCTTGGGGACAGGGGTCGGGACTGCGAACAATGAGCAGTTCTTC.

The chain couples TRBV5-5 to TRBJ1-4, with D unclear. Germline loops: CDR1 SGHKS, CDR2 YYEKEE (reference sequence). V was pared by 4 bases and J by 5 bases, with 12 bases between. The CDR3 totals 14 residues. The CDR3 protein is CASSLGQRNEKLFF. The CDR3 DNA reads TGTGCCAGCAGCCTGGGCCAGAGGAATGAAAAACTGTTTTTT.

This clone was counted a few times. The chain couples TRBV10-2 to TRBJ2-1; D not resolved. The V gene lost 4 bases and the J gene lost 14 bases, with 18 bases spanning the gap. The CDR3 has 13 amino acids. Germline CDR1 reads WSHSY; CDR2 reads SAAADI. The CDR3 is CASSGYDSNVEFF. Written as DNA, the CDR3 is TGCGCCAGCAGTGGATACGACTCAAACGTGGAGTTCTTC.